A single sample is the source of the 30 T cell receptor beta chains below, sequenced in a study of technical replicates of blood from four donors. Data came from immunoSEQ multiplex PCR; TCRdb stores just in-frame clones and leaves some out. The profile shows tens of thousands of clones, 90% to 95% of them singletons. The sample comprised T cells isolated from PBMCs. The origin of the receptors is a human donor in good health.

The chain carries TRBV19 and TRBJ2-5; 8 bases agree with TRBD2. The CDR3 contains 17 residues. The V gene's germline CDR1 is LNHDA and CDR2 SQIVND (reference sequence). The V segment lost 0 bases and the J segment 1 base; nucleotides outside the gene matches: 7. CDR3 coding DNA: TGTGCCAGTAGTATAGATACGGGGGGGGCGGGCCAAGAGACCCAGTACTTC. It yields the protein CASSIDTGGAGQETQYF.

For the CDR3, the DNA is TGTGCCAGCAGCTTATGGGACAGGGGCAGCAATCAGCCCCAGCATTTT. Its translation: CASSLWDRGSNQPQHF. The chain is built from TRBV7-6 and TRBJ1-5, with 10 bases matching TRBD1. J lost 1 base, V lost 2 bases, and 2 bases had no gene match. CDR1 is SGHVS, CDR2 FNYEAQ, per germline. This CDR3 region has 16 residues.

This clone showed up just once. This chain joins TRBV6-1 and TRBJ1-1; TRBD1 agrees at 7 bases. Trimming cost V 7 bases and J 0 bases; bases outside gene matches: 8. Germline V gene data show CDR1 as MNHNS and CDR2 as SASEGT. The CDR3 sequence is 15 residues long. The CDR3 region is CASTGTANLNTEAFF. Written as DNA, the CDR3 is TGTGCCAGCACTGGGACAGCCAATTTGAACACTGAAGCTTTCTTT.

This CDR3 is CASSLYSGVTSYGYTF. CDR3 nucleotide sequence: TGTGCCAGCAGTTTATACTCAGGGGTGACATCCTATGGCTACACCTTC. V gene TRBV27 combines with J gene TRBJ1-2; maybe TRBD1 (6 bases). CDR3 length: 16 residues. With 1 base removed from V and 4 bases from J, the gap between germline ends came to 16 bases. The germline CDR1 and CDR2 sequences are MNHEY and SMNVEV (reference sequence).

The CDR3 protein is CASSGQGNNQPQHF. CDR3 bases: TGTGCCAGCAGTGGACAGGGGAACAATCAGCCCCAGCATTTT. The chain has TRBV28 and TRBJ1-5, with 9 bases that match TRBD1. The germline CDR1 and CDR2 sequences are MDHEN and SYDVKM. This CDR3 has 14 residues. J was trimmed by 3 bases and V by 5 bases; bases with no gene match: 2.

The gene calls are TRBV11-3 and TRBJ2-5; possible D gene TRBD2, 5 bases. Germline values: CDR1 SGHNT, CDR2 YENEEA. The CDR3 runs to 13 residues. V dropped 5 bases and J dropped 2 bases, with 9 bases sitting between them. The CDR3 region has the DNA TGTGCCAGCAGCCCTCCGGGACAAGAGACCCAGTACTTC. This translates into CASSPPGQETQYF.

The V call is TRBV10-2, the J call TRBJ2-2, with TRBD2 matching over 12 bases. The germline V gene has CDR1 WSHSY and CDR2 SAAADI. CDR3 length: 13 residues. The junction had 2 bases not matched to a gene; V was cut back by 8 bases and J by 7 bases. This CDR3 is CASLAGGGGELFF. In nucleotides, the CDR3 is TGCGCCAGCCTAGCGGGAGGGGGCGGGGAGCTGTTTTTT.

This chain joins TRBV2 and TRBJ2-1; 9 bases line up with TRBD2. J gave up 7 bases and V 7 bases, and 8 bases lay outside the gene matches. Germline V gives CDR1 SNHLY, CDR2 FYNNEI. The CDR3 runs to 14 residues. In DNA, the CDR3 is TGTGCCAGCACTGGGCTAGCGGGAAGAAATGAGCAGTTCTTC. Translating it yields CASTGLAGRNEQFF.

The chain carries TRBV10-1 and TRBJ2-4, with D maybe TRBD1 (5 bases). CDR1 is WNHNN and CDR2 is SYGVQD in the germline V gene (reference sequence). Trimming removed 3 bases from V and 4 bases from J, with 13 bases in between. The CDR3 contains 15 residues. The CDR3 sequence is CASSEGFPGKNIQYF. In DNA form, the CDR3 reads TGCGCCAGCAGTGAAGGTTTCCCAGGGAAAAACATTCAGTACTTC.

V and J are TRBV27 and TRBJ2-7, with 8 bases fitting TRBD2. There are 14 residues in the CDR3. The V and J ends lost 4 bases and 3 bases, in that order; junction bases with no gene match: 5. Germline loops: CDR1 MNHEY, CDR2 SMNVEV (reference sequence). The chain's CDR3 is CASSWGLGRYEQYF. CDR3 in DNA: TGTGCCAGCAGTTGGGGACTAGGCCGCTACGAGCAGTACTTC.

CDR3 DNA sequence: TGTGCCAGCAGTTTGCTGGGAGGCGAGCAGTACTTC. Protein: CASSLLGGEQYF. The V and J genes are TRBV27 and TRBJ2-7, with a weak D call TRBD2 (6 bases). Trimming took off 3 bases at V and 6 bases at J, with 9 bases between the two ends. Looked up from germline, CDR1 is MNHEY and CDR2 is SMNVEV (reference sequence). The CDR3 is made up of 12 amino acids.

The V gene is TRBV5-1, the J gene TRBJ1-5; D might be TRBD1 (6 bases). Trimming removed 0 bases at V and 7 bases at J, with 11 bases between. The germline V gene encodes CDR1 SGHRS and CDR2 YFSETQ. This CDR3 is 14 amino acids long. CDR3 nucleotides: TGCGCCAGCAGCTTGGAAAGGGGGGGGCAGCCCCAGCATTTT. Encoded protein: CASSLERGGQPQHF.

The rearrangement uses TRBV13 and TRBJ2-7, with TRBD2 matching over 13 bases. V lost 1 base and J lost 4; bases outside the gene matches: 7. Germline values: CDR1 PRHDT, CDR2 FYEKMQ (reference sequence). The CDR3 spans 17 residues. The CDR3 DNA is TGTGCCAGCAGCTTAGCAGGACTAGCGGGAGTGGAATACGAGCAGTACTTC. Encoded protein: CASSLAGLAGVEYEQYF.

This clone appeared a single time. This rearrangement joins TRBV2 to TRBJ1-2, with TRBD1 identical over 9 bases. V shed 1 base, J shed 4 bases, and the junction held 10 bases outside the gene matches. Germline V lookup: CDR1 SNHLY, CDR2 FYNNEI. The CDR3 runs 17 residues. The CDR3 reads CASSEGSADRGAYGYTF. The CDR3 DNA sequence: TGTGCCAGCAGTGAAGGGTCGGCGGACAGGGGAGCCTATGGCTACACCTTC.

This sequence joins TRBV11-2 and TRBJ2-1; 10 bases are shared with TRBD2. The CDR3 has 14 residues. J gave up 6 bases and V 5 bases, and 4 bases lay outside the gene matches. CDR1 and CDR2 (germline): SGHAT, FQNNGV. The DNA for the CDR3 is TGTGCCAGCAGCCCTTGGACTAGCGGCAATGAGCAGTTCTTC. This encodes CASSPWTSGNEQFF. The whole variable domain, remainder taken from reference TRBV11-2 and TRBJ2-1, is EAGVAQSPRYKIIEKRQSVAFWCNPISGHATLYWYQQILGQGPKLLIQFQNNGVVDDSQLPKDRFSAERLKGVDSTLKIQPAKLEDSAVYLCASSPWTSGNEQFFGPGTRLTVL.

The chain couples TRBV7-2 to TRBJ1-5; a weak D match, TRBD1 (6 bases). The V end was cut by 0 bases, the J end by 5 bases, with 8 bases between. Germline CDR1 reads SGHTA; CDR2 reads FQGNSA. This CDR3 has 14 residues. The CDR3 reads CASSLAPGDQPQHF. For the CDR3, the DNA is TGTGCCAGCAGCTTAGCGCCAGGGGATCAGCCCCAGCATTTT. Variable domain in full (rest from reference TRBV7-2 and TRBJ1-5): GAGVSQSPSNKVTEKGKDVELRCDPISGHTALYWYRQSLGQGLEFLIYFQGNSAPDKSGLPSDRFSAERTGGSVSTLTIQRTQQEDSAVYLCASSLAPGDQPQHFGDGTRLSIL.

J is TRBJ2-3 and V is TRBV9; 14 bases match TRBD2. Germline values: CDR1 SGDLS, CDR2 YYNGEE. The CDR3 has 17 amino acids. V was clipped by 4 bases and J by 2 bases; unmatched bases: 6. CDR3: CASSLRLAGGVTDTQYF. Written as DNA, the CDR3 is TGTGCCAGCAGCTTAAGACTAGCGGGAGGGGTCACAGATACGCAGTATTTT.

J is TRBJ2-7 and V is TRBV28; TRBD2 agrees at 7 bases. Per germline, CDR1 MDHEN and CDR2 SYDVKM. CDR3 length: 13 residues. V lost 6 bases and J lost 6; bases outside the gene matches: 8. CDR3: CASSPGEGTEQYF. The CDR3, as DNA: TGTGCCAGCAGCCCCGGGGAGGGCACCGAGCAGTACTTC.

The rearrangement joins TRBV27 to TRBJ2-1; D possibly corresponds to TRBD2 (5 bases). The germline V and J ends were trimmed by 2 bases and 0 bases, with 8 bases remaining between them. The length of the CDR3 is 15 residues. CDR1 MNHEY and CDR2 SMNVEV come from the germline V gene (reference sequence). The CDR3 here is CASSLRESSYNEQFF. The DNA of the CDR3 is TGTGCCAGCAGTTTAAGGGAGAGCTCCTACAATGAGCAGTTCTTC.

The chain couples TRBV6-5 to TRBJ2-1; 8 bases agree with TRBD1. Losses at the gene ends were 3 bases for V and 7 bases for J; bases not matched to a gene: 11. The CDR3 is 16 amino acids. The V gene's germline CDR1 is MNHEY and CDR2 SVGAGI. CDR3 DNA: TGTGCCAGCAGTTATCTCGGACAGGGCCGGGATAATGAGCAGTTCTTC. This gives the protein CASSYLGQGRDNEQFF.

The J gene is TRBJ2-7, the V gene TRBV19; a weak D match, TRBD1 (5 bases). V lost 3 bases to trimming and J lost 0 bases, with 15 bases between them. Germline CDR1 and CDR2: LNHDA and SQIVND (reference sequence). This CDR3 has 16 residues. The DNA of the CDR3 is TGTGCCAGTAGTATTGGGGCGGTTGTGAGCTCCTACGAGCAGTACTTC. Its translation is CASSIGAVVSSYEQYF.

J is TRBJ1-3 and V is TRBV16, with D uncertain. The V and J ends lost 0 bases and 3 bases respectively, with 6 bases between them. Germline V lookup: CDR1 KGHSY, CDR2 FQNENV. The CDR3 covers 14 residues. CDR3 sequence: CASSQSGSGNTIYF. DNA for the CDR3: TGTGCCAGCAGCCAATCGGGCAGTGGAAACACCATATATTTT. Drawing the rest from reference TRBV16 and TRBJ1-3, the complete variable domain is GEEVAQTPKHLVRGEGQKAKLYCAPIKGHSYVFWYQQVLKNEFKFLISFQNENVFDETGMPKERFSAKCLPNSPCSLEIQATKLEDSAVYFCASSQSGSGNTIYFGEGSWLTVV.

This chain joins TRBV7-9 and TRBJ2-3, with 8 bases lining up with TRBD2. CDR1 SEHNR and CDR2 FQNEAQ come from the germline V gene (reference sequence). The CDR3 covers 12 residues. Losses at the gene ends were 5 bases for V and 8 bases for J; bases not matched to a gene: 3. This CDR3 reads CASSRTSSTQYF. The CDR3 DNA reads as TGTGCCAGCAGCCGGACTAGCTCTACGCAGTATTTT. Full variable domain (outside the CDR3, taken from reference TRBV7-9 and TRBJ2-3): DTGVSQNPRHKITKRGQNVTFRCDPISEHNRLYWYRQTLGQGPEFLTYFQNEAQLEKSRLLSDRFSAERPKGSFSTLEIQRTEQGDSAMYLCASSRTSSTQYFGPGTRLTVL.

This sequence joins TRBV9 and TRBJ2-2, with 8 bases identical to TRBD2. Germline CDR1 is SGDLS and CDR2 is YYNGEE. CDR3 length: 15 amino acids. V dropped 4 bases and J dropped 1; count of bases not matched to a gene: 3. In DNA form, the CDR3 reads TGTGCCAGCAGCCCGAGCGGGGGGAACACCGGGGAGCTGTTTTTT. It is translated as CASSPSGGNTGELFF.

This chain connects TRBV7-9 to TRBJ1-2, with D perhaps matching TRBD1 (5 bases). Germline V gene sequence: CDR1 SEHNR, CDR2 FQNEAQ (reference sequence). V lost 1 base and J 3 bases, leaving 15 bases between the germline ends. The CDR3 covers 16 residues. CDR3 residues: CASSLVATSRDYGYTF. The DNA for the CDR3 is TGTGCCAGCAGCTTAGTAGCAACATCCAGGGACTATGGCTACACCTTC.

The chain joins TRBV5-1 to TRBJ1-1, with 9 bases fitting TRBD1. The J segment lost 4 bases and the V segment lost 7 bases, leaving 8 bases of the junction unmatched. The CDR3 loop spans 14 amino acids. Per the germline V gene, CDR1 is SGHRS and CDR2 is YFSETQ. The DNA for the CDR3 is TGCGCCAGCCAGATTATACAGGGGGCCACTGAAGCTTTCTTT. Amino acids: CASQIIQGATEAFF.

A single count supports this clone. The CDR3 is CAISQDRGNYGYTF. CDR3 nucleotide sequence: TGTGCCATCAGTCAAGACAGGGGCAACTATGGCTACACCTTC. The chain couples TRBV10-3 to TRBJ1-2; 8 bases align to TRBD1. The germline gives CDR1 ENHRY, CDR2 SYGVKD. The CDR3 is made up of 14 amino acids. V was pared by 5 bases and J by 2 bases, with 4 bases of the junction left unmatched.

This clone was recorded only once. This rearrangement joins TRBV5-1 to TRBJ2-1, with 7 nucleotides matching TRBD2. The CDR3 runs to 14 residues. The trim removed 0 bases at V and 6 bases at J, leaving 3 bases unmatched. Looked up from germline, CDR1 is SGHRS and CDR2 is YFSETQ. CDR3 region: CASSLGGLVNEQFF. CDR3 DNA: TGCGCCAGCAGCTTGGGAGGACTAGTCAATGAGCAGTTCTTC. Filled out from reference TRBV5-1 and TRBJ2-1, the complete variable domain reads KAGVTQTPRYLIKTRGQQVTLSCSPISGHRSVSWYQQTPGQGLQFLFEYFSETQRNKGNFPGRFSGRQFSNSRSEMNVSTLELGDSALYLCASSLGGLVNEQFFGPGTRLTVL.

The rearrangement joins TRBV12-5 to TRBJ2-5; D is ambiguous. Germline loops: CDR1 LGHNT, CDR2 FRNRAP. The CDR3 length is 12 residues. The germline V and J ends were trimmed by 3 bases and 5 bases, with 7 bases remaining between them. The CDR3 DNA reads as TGTGCTAGTGGTTTAGTGAGGGAGACCCAGTACTTC. Its translation: CASGLVRETQYF.

The genes are TRBV9 and TRBJ2-2; 8 bases align to TRBD2. The CDR3 extends over 14 amino acids. Germline V CDR1 and CDR2: SGDLS, YYNGEE. V trimming: 4 bases; J trimming: 5 bases; junction bases outside the gene matches: 4. The CDR3 protein is CASSKLAETGELFF. DNA for the CDR3: TGTGCCAGCAGCAAACTAGCGGAGACCGGGGAGCTGTTTTTT. The entire variable domain, with the rest obtained from reference TRBV9 and TRBJ2-2, is as follows: DSGVTQTPKHLITATGQRVTLRCSPRSGDLSVYWYQQSLDQGLQFLIQYYNGEERAKGNILERFSAQQFPDLHSELNLSSLELGDSALYFCASSKLAETGELFFGEGSRLTVL.